This T cell receptor beta chain is drawn from a study of post-analysis software for immune sequencing data. Overall study context: Relapsing-remitting, secondary progressive and progressive-relapsing courses of multiple sclerosis were included. General study findings and limits: Those samples that were prepared in the same batch co-clustered strongly by F measure. Significantly decreased normalized Chao1 diversity was recorded for multiple sclerosis patients relative to controls. The five TRBV segments detected at higher frequency in patients than in controls included TRBV5-6, TRBV5-1 and TRBV20-1.

This clonotype occurred a few times. Its specificity is unknown. The CDR3 length is 15 residues. Unmatched junction bases numbered 4, after V lost 5 bases and J lost 5 bases. Researchers reported that TCR beta cDNA libraries carried unique molecular identifiers. The source material, roughly 0.9 to 11 million T cells, gave rise to about 500,000 cDNA molecules. One entry per CDR3 protein results from TCRdb running MiXCR on the PCR reads. The table includes 450,000 to 650,000 distinct CDR3 sequences, about 40% detected once. The sample was blood. The chain carries TRBV12-3 or TRBV12-4 and TRBJ2-1, with 12 bases fitting TRBD2. The receptor was isolated from a girl aged 10 to 17 with multiple sclerosis. CDR3: CASSPGLAGHNEQFF. In DNA form, the CDR3 reads TGTGCCAGCAGTCCCGGACTAGCGGGGCACAATGAGCAGTTCTTC.